The rows below give T cell receptor beta chains drawn from one sample of a study of T-cell reconstitution after alpha-beta-depleted transplantation in children. A single record per CDR3 protein comes from TCRdb applying MiXCR to the PCR reads. The table lists some 840,000 distinct CDR3 sequences, roughly 15% of them singletons. The specimen was PBMCs, mostly from graft donor cells, collected 360 days after TCRalphabeta/CD19-depleted stem cell transplant. These receptors were taken from a male patient aged 10 to 17 who had a stem cell transplant for acute lymphoblastic leukemia, so the T cells may come from the graft donor. The CDR3 runs from the conserved cysteine through the conserved F or W. Fields, in order: V gene, J gene, clone size, D gene, CDR3 DNA, CDR3 protein. The D gene is left open where the match is weak. The size field is filled for only some rows; it gives once, few, many or a size class.

TRBV30	TRBJ2-3	once	NA	TGTGCCTGGACTGCCAGTAAGAGGAGAACAGATACGCAGTATTTT	CAWTASKRRTDTQYF
TRBV4-1	TRBJ2-7	few	NA	TGCGCCAGCAGCCAAAATTCTGGCTACGAGCAGTACTTC	CASSQNSGYEQYF
TRBV5-1	TRBJ1-1	few	NA	TGCGCCAGCAGCTTGGGAGGCAGGTTACTGAGTTACGATGAAGCTTTCTTT	CASSLGGRLLSYDEAFF
TRBV27	TRBJ2-1	many	NA	TGTGCCAGCAGTTTGACAGCCAGCTCCTACAATGAGCAGTTCTTC	CASSLTASSYNEQFF
TRBV10-3	TRBJ2-7	few	TRBD1	TGTGCCATCAGTGAGGAGGACAGGGTCCACGAGCAGTACTTC	CAISEEDRVHEQYF
TRBV4-1	TRBJ2-1	few	TRBD2	TGCGCCAGCAGCCAACGCCTCGGGACTAGCGGCAATGAGCAGTTCTTC	CASSQRLGTSGNEQFF
TRBV6-5	TRBJ2-1	few	TRBD2	TGTGCCAGCAGTTACCCGACTAGCGGGGGGGGGACCTACAATGAGCAGTTCTTC	CASSYPTSGGGTYNEQFF
TRBV20-1	TRBJ2-7	many	TRBD2	TGCAGTGCTAGAGATCCAAGCGGGAGAGGATACTACGAGCAGTACTTC	CSARDPSGRGYYEQYF
TRBV7-9	TRBJ2-4	many	NA	TGTGCCAGCAGCTCGATGCCGGGGTTAGGCAAAAACATTCAGTACTTC	CASSSMPGLGKNIQYF
TRBV24-1	TRBJ2-5	NA	TRBD1	TGTGCCACCAGTGATTTATCCCCCTCCCTACAGGGGGCTCAAGAGACCCAGTACTTC	CATSDLSPSLQGAQETQYF
TRBV5-1	TRBJ2-3	many	NA	TGCGCCAGCAGCTTGACGCGTTACACAGATACGCAGTATTTT	CASSLTRYTDTQYF
TRBV9	TRBJ2-7	few	NA	TGTGCCAGCAGTCGAACAGGAAGACCCTACGAGCAGTACTTC	CASSRTGRPYEQYF
TRBV20-1	TRBJ1-1	few	TRBD1	TGCAGTTTAACCGGGACAGGGATTTTCACTGAAGCTTTCTTT	CSLTGTGIFTEAFF
TRBV15	TRBJ2-7	NA	TRBD2	TGTGCCACCAGCAGAGACCCTAGCGGGGATTACGAGCAGTACTTC	CATSRDPSGDYEQYF
TRBV7-6	TRBJ1-2	few	TRBD1	TGTGCCAGCAGCTCCTACACAGGGACAGGGGGAGGCTACACCTTC	CASSSYTGTGGGYTF
TRBV7-2	TRBJ2-5	few	NA	TGTGCCAGCAGTAAAGGGACCGCGCAAGAGACCCAGTACTTC	CASSKGTAQETQYF
TRBV29-1	TRBJ2-3	NA	NA	TGCAGCGTTGGAGCGTCCGGGACCTCCAGGGGAGATACGCAGTATTTT	CSVGASGTSRGDTQYF